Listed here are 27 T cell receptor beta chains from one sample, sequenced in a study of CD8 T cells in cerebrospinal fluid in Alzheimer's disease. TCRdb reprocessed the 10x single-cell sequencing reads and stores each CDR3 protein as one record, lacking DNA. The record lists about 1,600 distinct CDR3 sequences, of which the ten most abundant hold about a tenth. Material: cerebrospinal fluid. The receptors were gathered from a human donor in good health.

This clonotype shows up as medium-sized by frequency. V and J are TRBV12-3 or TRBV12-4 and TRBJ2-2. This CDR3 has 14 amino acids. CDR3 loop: CASSLLGNTGELFF.

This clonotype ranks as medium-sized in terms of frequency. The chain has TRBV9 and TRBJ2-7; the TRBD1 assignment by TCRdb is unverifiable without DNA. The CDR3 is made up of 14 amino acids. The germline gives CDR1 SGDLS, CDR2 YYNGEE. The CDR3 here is CASSPWDRAHEQYF. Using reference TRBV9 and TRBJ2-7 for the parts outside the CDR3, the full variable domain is DSGVTQTPKHLITATGQRVTLRCSPRSGDLSVYWYQQSLDQGLQFLIQYYNGEERAKGNILERFSAQQFPDLHSELNLSSLELGDSALYFCASSPWDRAHEQYFGPGTRLTVT.

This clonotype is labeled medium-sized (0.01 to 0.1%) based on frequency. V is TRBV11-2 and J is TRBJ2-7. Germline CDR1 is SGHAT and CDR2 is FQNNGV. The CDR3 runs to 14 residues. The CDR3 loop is CASSLEDGSYEQYF.

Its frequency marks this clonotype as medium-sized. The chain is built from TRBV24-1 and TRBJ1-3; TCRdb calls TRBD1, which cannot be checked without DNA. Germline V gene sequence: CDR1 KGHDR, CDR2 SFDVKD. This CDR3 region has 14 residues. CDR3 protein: CATSDPRDRDTIYF.

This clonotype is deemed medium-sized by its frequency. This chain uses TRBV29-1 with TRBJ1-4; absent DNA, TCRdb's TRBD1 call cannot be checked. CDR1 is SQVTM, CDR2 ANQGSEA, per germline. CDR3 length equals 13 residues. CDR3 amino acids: CSVETDRDEKLFF. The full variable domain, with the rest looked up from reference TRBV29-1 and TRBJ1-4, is SAVISQKPSRDICQRGTSLTIQCQVDSQVTMMFWYRQQPGQSLTLIATANQGSEATYESGFVIDKFPISRPNLTFSTLTVSNMSPEDSSIYLCSVETDRDEKLFFGSGTQLSVL.

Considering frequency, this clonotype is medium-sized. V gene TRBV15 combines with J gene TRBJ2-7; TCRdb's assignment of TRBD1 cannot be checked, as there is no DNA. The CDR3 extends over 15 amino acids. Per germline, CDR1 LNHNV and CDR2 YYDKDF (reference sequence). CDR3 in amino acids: CATSRDRGAGDEQYF.

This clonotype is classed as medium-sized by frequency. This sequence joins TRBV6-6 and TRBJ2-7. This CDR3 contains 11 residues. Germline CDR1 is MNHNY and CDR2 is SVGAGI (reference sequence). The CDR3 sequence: CASSAFYEQYF.

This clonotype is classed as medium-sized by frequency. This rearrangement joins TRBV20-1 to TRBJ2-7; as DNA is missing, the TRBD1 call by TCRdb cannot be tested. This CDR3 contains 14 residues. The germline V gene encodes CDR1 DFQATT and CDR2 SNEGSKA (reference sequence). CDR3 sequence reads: CSAWAGGRPYEQYF.

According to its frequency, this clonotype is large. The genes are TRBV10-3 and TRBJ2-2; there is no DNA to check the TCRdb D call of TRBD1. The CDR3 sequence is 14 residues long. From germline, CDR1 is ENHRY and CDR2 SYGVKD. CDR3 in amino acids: CASTGTANTGELFF.

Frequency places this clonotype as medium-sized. The CDR3 protein is CSADEVGGWTNTEAFF. This sequence joins TRBV20-1 and TRBJ1-1. Looked up from germline, CDR1 is DFQATT and CDR2 is SNEGSKA (reference sequence). This CDR3 region has 16 residues.

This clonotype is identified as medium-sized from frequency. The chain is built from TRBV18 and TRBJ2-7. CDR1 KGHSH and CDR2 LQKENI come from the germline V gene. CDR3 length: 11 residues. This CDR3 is CASSPDYEQYF.

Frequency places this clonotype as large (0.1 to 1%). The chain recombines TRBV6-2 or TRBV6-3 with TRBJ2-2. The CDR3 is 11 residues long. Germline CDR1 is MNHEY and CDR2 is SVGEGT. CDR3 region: CASSPAGELFF.

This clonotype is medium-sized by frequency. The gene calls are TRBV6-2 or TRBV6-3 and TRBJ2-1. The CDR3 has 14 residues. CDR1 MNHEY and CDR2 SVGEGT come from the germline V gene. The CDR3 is CASTQSGTINEQFF.

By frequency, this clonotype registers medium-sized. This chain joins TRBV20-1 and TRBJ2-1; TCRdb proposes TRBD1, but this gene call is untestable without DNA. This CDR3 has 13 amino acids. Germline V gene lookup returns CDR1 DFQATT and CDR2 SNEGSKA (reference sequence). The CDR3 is CSATGGSYNEQFF.

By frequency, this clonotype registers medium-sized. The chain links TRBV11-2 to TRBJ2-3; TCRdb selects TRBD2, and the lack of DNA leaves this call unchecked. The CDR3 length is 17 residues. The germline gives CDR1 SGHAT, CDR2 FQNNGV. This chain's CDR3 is CASSYRSWTSSGDTQYF.

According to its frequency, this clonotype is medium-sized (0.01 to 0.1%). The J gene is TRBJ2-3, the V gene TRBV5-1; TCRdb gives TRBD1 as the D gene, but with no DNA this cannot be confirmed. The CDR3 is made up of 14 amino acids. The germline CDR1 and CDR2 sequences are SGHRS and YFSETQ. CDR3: CASTRGGSTDTQYF.

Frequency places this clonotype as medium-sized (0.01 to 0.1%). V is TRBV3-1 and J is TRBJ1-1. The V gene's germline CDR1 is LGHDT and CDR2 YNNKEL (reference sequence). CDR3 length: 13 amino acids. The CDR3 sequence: CASSPYRNTEAFF.

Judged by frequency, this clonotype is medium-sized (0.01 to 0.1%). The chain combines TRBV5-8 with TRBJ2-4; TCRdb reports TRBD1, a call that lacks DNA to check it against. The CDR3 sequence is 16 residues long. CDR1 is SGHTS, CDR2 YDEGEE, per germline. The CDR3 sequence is CASSFGSDGGQNIQYF.

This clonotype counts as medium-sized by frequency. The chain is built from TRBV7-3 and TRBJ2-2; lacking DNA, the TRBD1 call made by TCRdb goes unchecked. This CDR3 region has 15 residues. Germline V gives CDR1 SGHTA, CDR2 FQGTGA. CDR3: CASSLQGTNTGELFF.

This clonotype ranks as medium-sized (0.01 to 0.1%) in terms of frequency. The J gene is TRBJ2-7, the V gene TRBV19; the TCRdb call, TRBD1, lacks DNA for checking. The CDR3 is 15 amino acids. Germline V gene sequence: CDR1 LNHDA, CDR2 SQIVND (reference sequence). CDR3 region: CASSIGQWGAYEQYF. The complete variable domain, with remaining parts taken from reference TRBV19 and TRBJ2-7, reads DGGITQSPKYLFRKEGQNVTLSCEQNLNHDAMYWYRQDPGQGLRLIYYSQIVNDFQKGDIAEGYSVSREKKESFPLTVTSAQKNPTAFYLCASSIGQWGAYEQYFGPGTRLTVT.

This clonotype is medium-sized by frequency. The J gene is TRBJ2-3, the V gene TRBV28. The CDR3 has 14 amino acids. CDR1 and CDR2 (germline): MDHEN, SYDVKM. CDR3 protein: CASSSFGEGDTQYF.

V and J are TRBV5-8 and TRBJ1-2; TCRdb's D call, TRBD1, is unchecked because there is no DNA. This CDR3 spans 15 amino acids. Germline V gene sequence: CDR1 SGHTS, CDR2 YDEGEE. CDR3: CASSFPDLENYGYTF.

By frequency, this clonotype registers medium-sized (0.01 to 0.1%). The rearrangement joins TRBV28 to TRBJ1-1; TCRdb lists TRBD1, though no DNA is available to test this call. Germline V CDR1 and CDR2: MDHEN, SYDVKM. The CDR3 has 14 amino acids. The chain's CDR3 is CASSWTGSSTEAFF.

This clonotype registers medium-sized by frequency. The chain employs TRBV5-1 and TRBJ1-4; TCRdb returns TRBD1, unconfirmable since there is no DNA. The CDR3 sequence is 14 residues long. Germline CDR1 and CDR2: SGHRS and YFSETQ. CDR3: CASSGGGHNEKLFF.

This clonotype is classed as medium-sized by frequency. The CDR3 is CASSPVYVGEQYF. V and J are TRBV5-6 and TRBJ2-7. In germline, CDR1 is SGHDT, CDR2 YYEEEE. The CDR3 covers 13 residues.

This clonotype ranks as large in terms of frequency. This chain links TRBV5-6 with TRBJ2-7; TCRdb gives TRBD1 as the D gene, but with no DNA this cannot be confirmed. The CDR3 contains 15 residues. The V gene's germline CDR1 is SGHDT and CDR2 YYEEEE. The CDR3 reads CASSLWGGYLYEQYF.

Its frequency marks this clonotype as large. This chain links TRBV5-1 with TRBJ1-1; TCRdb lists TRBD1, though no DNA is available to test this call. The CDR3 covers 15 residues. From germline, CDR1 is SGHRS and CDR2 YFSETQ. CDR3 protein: CASSVWGARGTEAFF.